What follows are 28 T cell receptor beta chains derived from one specimen sequenced in a study of PD-L1 blockade in urothelial cancer (dated by TCRdb to about 2017). Read against the paper, the sample's time point label means: pretreatment peripheral blood. Library preparation was by the immunoSEQ multiplex PCR assay. TCRdb took this table from immuneACCESS and kept in-frame rearrangements with V and J called. Such tables lack part of the clones; where checked against another copy, unresolved V genes explain under half of the gap, and the rest is unexplained. The sample data list tens of thousands of clones, and roughly 84% of these were observed just once. The ten largest clonotypes hold over 8.5% of the sample. The sequencing used PBMCs, collected around atezolizumab (anti-PD-L1) treatment. These receptors were taken from a woman between 65 and 79 years old with urothelial cancer.

This clone was found a few times. CDR3 DNA sequence: TGCGCCAGCAGCCAAGGCTATCGGGGTTCCTATGGCTACACCTTC. Amino acid sequence: CASSQGYRGSYGYTF. The V and J genes are TRBV4-1 and TRBJ1-2; unclear D gene. Per the germline V gene, CDR1 is MGHRA and CDR2 is YSYEKL. The CDR3 is made up of 15 amino acids. The V and J ends lost 1 base and 4 bases respectively, with 13 bases between them.

The chain links TRBV5-1 to TRBJ2-5, with 13 bases lining up with TRBD2. Germline V gives CDR1 SGHRS, CDR2 YFSETQ. V lost 4 bases and J lost 4; bases outside the gene matches: 10. The CDR3 is 17 residues long. The CDR3 spells CASSPEGLAGRIETQYF. The DNA of the CDR3 is TGCGCCAGCAGCCCAGAGGGACTAGCGGGGAGGATAGAGACCCAGTACTTC.

The chain is built from TRBV5-1 and TRBJ1-4; 10 nucleotides match TRBD1. The CDR3 length is 14 residues. Germline trimming cut 4 bases from V and 6 bases from J; bases unmatched to any gene: 3. The germline V gene encodes CDR1 SGHRS and CDR2 YFSETQ. CDR3 protein: CASSPDRGDEKLFF. CDR3 nucleotide sequence: TGCGCCAGCAGCCCGGACAGGGGGGATGAAAAACTGTTTTTT.

This chain's CDR3 is CASSAGGRNTEAFF. Written as DNA, the CDR3 is TGTGCCAGCAGCGCAGGGGGGAGGAACACTGAAGCTTTCTTT. The chain couples TRBV9 to TRBJ1-1; 7 positions match TRBD1. The germline V gene has CDR1 SGDLS and CDR2 YYNGEE. The CDR3 has 14 residues. Losses at the gene ends were 3 bases for V and 1 base for J; bases not matched to a gene: 3.

The J gene is TRBJ2-1, the V gene TRBV6-5; 7 nucleotides line up with TRBD1. V was pared by 0 bases and J by 2 bases, with 4 bases of the junction left unmatched. CDR1 is MNHEY and CDR2 is SVGAGI in the germline V gene. There are 16 residues in the CDR3. The CDR3, as DNA: TGTGCCAGCAGTTACTCACGGCAGGGGGCCTACAATGAGCAGTTCTTC. Translation: CASSYSRQGAYNEQFF.

The V and J genes are TRBV28 and TRBJ1-4; D is unresolved. V was pared by 5 bases and J by 5 bases, with 12 bases between. This CDR3 region has 14 residues. The germline gives CDR1 MDHEN, CDR2 SYDVKM. Here the CDR3 reads CASSQSAGNEKLFF. CDR3 sequence (DNA): TGTGCCAGCAGTCAAAGCGCGGGGAATGAAAAACTGTTTTTT. The full variable domain, rest sourced from reference TRBV28 and TRBJ1-4, is DVKVTQSSRYLVKRTGEKVFLECVQDMDHENMFWYRQDPGLGLRLIYFSYDVKMKEKGDIPEGYSVSREKKERFSLILESASTNQTSMYLCASSQSAGNEKLFFGSGTQLSVL.

The gene calls are TRBV10-3 and TRBJ1-2; TRBD1 matches at 9 bases. Germline-derived CDR1 and CDR2 are ENHRY and SYGVKD. The CDR3 is made up of 13 amino acids. V was pared by 10 bases and J by 6 bases, with 9 bases of the junction left unmatched. The CDR3 loop is CATREGDRDGYTF. CDR3 DNA sequence: TGTGCCACCCGAGAGGGGGACAGGGATGGCTACACCTTC.

This sequence joins TRBV10-3 and TRBJ2-1; 9 bases are shared with TRBD1. The CDR3 length is 14 residues. CDR1 ENHRY and CDR2 SYGVKD come from the germline V gene. V was pared by 2 bases and J by 9 bases, with 5 bases of the junction left unmatched. CDR3 sequence reads: CAISEGQGKGEQFF. Here the CDR3 DNA reads TGTGCCATCAGTGAGGGACAGGGGAAAGGTGAGCAGTTCTTC.

The genes are TRBV7-8 and TRBJ2-7, with D tentatively TRBD2 (6 bases). The CDR3 spans 12 residues. V lost 3 bases and J lost 5, with 8 bases in between. Per the germline V gene, CDR1 is SGHVS and CDR2 is FQNEAQ. The CDR3 protein is CASSFAGNEQYF. CDR3 nucleotides: TGTGCCAGCAGCTTCGCGGGAAACGAGCAGTACTTC.

The gene calls are TRBV7-3 and TRBJ2-3, with a weak D call TRBD2 (6 bases). CDR1 is SGHTA and CDR2 is FQGTGA in the germline V gene. The CDR3 runs 13 residues. V was pared by 3 bases and J by 3 bases, with 7 bases between. CDR3 in DNA: TGTGCCAGCAGCTTCCTAGCGACAGATACGCAGTATTTT. The encoded protein is CASSFLATDTQYF.

The chain has TRBV6-1 and TRBJ2-6; no definite D call. Germline V gives CDR1 MNHNS, CDR2 SASEGT. Trimming took off 5 bases at V and 1 base at J, with 3 bases between the two ends. This CDR3 contains 13 residues. The CDR3 is CASSSSGANVLTF. The CDR3 DNA is TGTGCCAGCAGTTCATCTGGGGCCAACGTCCTGACTTTC.

The J gene is TRBJ2-5, the V gene TRBV10-3; 9 bases fit TRBD2. Germline loops: CDR1 ENHRY, CDR2 SYGVKD. This CDR3 spans 16 amino acids. Unmatched junction bases numbered 7, after V lost 0 bases and J lost 5 bases. CDR3 in amino acids: CAISESRGRAEETQYF. The CDR3 DNA reads as TGTGCCATCAGTGAGTCTCGCGGGAGGGCCGAGGAGACCCAGTACTTC.

J is TRBJ2-3 and V is TRBV19; 7 nucleotides align to TRBD1. J lost 4 bases, V lost 4 bases, and 8 bases had no gene match. Germline V gives CDR1 LNHDA, CDR2 SQIVND (reference sequence). The CDR3 is 15 amino acids. Here the CDR3 DNA reads TGTGCCAGTAGTACAACAGGGGCAAGGGCAGATACGCAGTATTTT. Translated, it gives CASSTTGARADTQYF. The full variable domain, with the rest looked up from reference TRBV19 and TRBJ2-3, is DGGITQSPKYLFRKEGQNVTLSCEQNLNHDAMYWYRQDPGQGLRLIYYSQIVNDFQKGDIAEGYSVSREKKESFPLTVTSAQKNPTAFYLCASSTTGARADTQYFGPGTRLTVL.

The chain carries TRBV4-2 and TRBJ1-2; D perhaps matches TRBD1 (6 bases). Germline V CDR1 and CDR2: LGHNA, YNFKEQ. CDR3 length: 16 residues. V dropped 0 bases and J dropped 2 bases, with 13 bases sitting between them. CDR3 nucleotides: TGTGCCAGCAGCCAAGAGGGGTGGGGGACAAACTATGGCTACACCTTC. This translates into CASSQEGWGTNYGYTF.

V and J are TRBV29-1 and TRBJ2-5; possible D gene TRBD2, 6 bases. CDR1 and CDR2 from the germline V gene are SQVTM and ANQGSEA. This CDR3 is built from 12 residues. Trimming cost V 3 bases and J 2 bases, with 7 bases left between them. CDR3 sequence: CSVEGGQETQYF. CDR3 nucleotides: TGCAGCGTTGAGGGGGGACAAGAGACCCAGTACTTC. The full variable domain, rest sourced from reference TRBV29-1 and TRBJ2-5, is SAVISQKPSRDICQRGTSLTIQCQVDSQVTMMFWYRQQPGQSLTLIATANQGSEATYESGFVIDKFPISRPNLTFSTLTVSNMSPEDSSIYLCSVEGGQETQYFGPGTRLLVL.

The chain joins TRBV2 to TRBJ2-5, with 8 positions matching TRBD2. Germline V CDR1 and CDR2: SNHLY, FYNNEI. After removal of 11 bases from V and 0 bases from J, the junction contained 11 bases not matched to a gene. This CDR3 is 15 amino acids long. CDR3 bases: TGTGCCTTACTACCGGCGGGGGGTTACCAAGAGACCCAGTACTTC. Translated, it gives CALLPAGGYQETQYF.

V usage is TRBV18 and J usage is TRBJ2-1; maybe TRBD2 (6 bases). Trimming pared 5 bases from V and 3 bases from J, leaving 8 bases between. CDR3 size: 13 residues. CDR1 and CDR2 from the germline V gene are KGHSH and LQKENI. CDR3 amino acids: CASSTGSYNEQFF. The CDR3 DNA reads as TGTGCCAGCTCAACCGGGAGCTACAATGAGCAGTTCTTC.

This chain joins TRBV6-6 and TRBJ2-3; D possibly corresponds to TRBD1 (6 bases). V was cut by 0 bases and J by 6 bases, with 16 bases left in between. CDR3 length equals 16 residues. Germline CDR1 and CDR2: MNHNY and SVGAGI (reference sequence). Written as DNA, the CDR3 is TGTGCCAGCAGTTACTCGAAGGGACACCTGCTGGATACGCAGTATTTT. This translates into CASSYSKGHLLDTQYF.

The chain carries TRBV7-9 and TRBJ2-3; TRBD1 might be the D (6 bases). Per the germline V gene, CDR1 is SEHNR and CDR2 is FQNEAQ (reference sequence). The CDR3 has 14 residues. V was pared by 6 bases and J by 0 bases, with 10 bases between. The CDR3 sequence is CASRFRGSTDTQYF. As DNA, the CDR3 is TGTGCCAGCAGATTTAGGGGGAGCACAGATACGCAGTATTTT.

The chain joins TRBV4-2 to TRBJ2-7; 9 positions match TRBD1. The CDR3 loop spans 16 amino acids. V was clipped by 0 bases and J by 7 bases; unmatched bases: 10. Germline V gene lookup returns CDR1 LGHNA and CDR2 YNFKEQ. The CDR3 sequence: CASSQDALGQGPEQYF. CDR3 bases: TGTGCCAGCAGCCAAGATGCGCTCGGACAGGGGCCAGAGCAGTACTTC.

The rearrangement uses TRBV5-1 and TRBJ2-7; D is perhaps TRBD1 (6 bases). Germline CDR1 reads SGHRS; CDR2 reads YFSETQ. V lost 4 bases and J 1 base, leaving 18 bases between the germline ends. The CDR3 has 16 residues. This chain's CDR3 is CASSPEAGAISYEQYF. For the CDR3, the DNA is TGCGCCAGCAGCCCGGAAGCAGGGGCGATATCCTACGAGCAGTACTTC.

V is TRBV11-2 and J is TRBJ1-2; possibly TRBD1 for D (5 bases). This CDR3 contains 15 residues. The V end was cut by 2 bases, the J end by 7 bases, with 17 bases between. Germline V gene sequence: CDR1 SGHAT, CDR2 FQNNGV. For the CDR3, the DNA is TGTGCCAGCAGCTTATGGGGTCAGGGCGGTGGTGGCTACACCTTC. This codes for CASSLWGQGGGGYTF. Supplemented by reference TRBV11-2 and TRBJ1-2, the full variable domain reads EAGVAQSPRYKIIEKRQSVAFWCNPISGHATLYWYQQILGQGPKLLIQFQNNGVVDDSQLPKDRFSAERLKGVDSTLKIQPAKLEDSAVYLCASSLWGQGGGGYTFGSGTRLTVV.

The CDR3 is CAWSPTRNEQYF. CDR3 DNA: TGTGCCTGGAGTCCGACGAGGAACGAGCAGTACTTC. This chain links TRBV30 with TRBJ2-7; no clear D gene. The CDR3 totals 12 residues. Between the trimmed V and J ends, which lost 2 bases and 5 bases, there was a span of 10 bases. Germline CDR1 reads GTSNPN; CDR2 reads SVGIG (reference sequence).

The chain links TRBV5-1 to TRBJ1-2; 10 nucleotides align to TRBD1. Germline V gene lookup returns CDR1 SGHRS and CDR2 YFSETQ. The J segment lost 2 bases and the V segment lost 0 bases, leaving 10 bases of the junction unmatched. The CDR3 is made up of 18 amino acids. CDR3 bases: TGCGCCAGCAGCTTGGGATTGAGGACAGGGGGTGGGAACTATGGCTACACCTTC. Protein product: CASSLGLRTGGGNYGYTF.

The chain carries TRBV6-5 and TRBJ1-1; a possible D gene is TRBD1 (6 bases). CDR1 is MNHEY and CDR2 is SVGAGI in the germline V gene. Trimming pared 2 bases from V and 0 bases from J, leaving 13 bases between. The CDR3 extends over 16 amino acids. CDR3 bases: TGTGCCAGCAGTTACGGGGGGGGGCTTATGAACACTGAAGCTTTCTTT. Protein sequence: CASSYGGGLMNTEAFF.

This clone came up a few times. This rearrangement joins TRBV5-1 to TRBJ2-1; 11 nucleotides line up with TRBD2. CDR3 size: 16 residues. Trimming at V came to 0 bases and at J to 4 bases, leaving 3 bases not matched to a gene. Per germline, CDR1 SGHRS and CDR2 YFSETQ. The CDR3 nucleotides are TGCGCCAGCAGCTTGGTAGCGGGGGGGCAGTACAATGAGCAGTTCTTC. Translation: CASSLVAGGQYNEQFF.

The gene calls are TRBV4-1 and TRBJ2-7; 7 positions match TRBD1. Germline CDR1 reads MGHRA; CDR2 reads YSYEKL. CDR3 length: 14 residues. Trimming took 4 bases from V and 2 from J; bases not matched to a gene: 5. This chain's CDR3 is CASSPGQVPYEQYF. The CDR3 nucleotides read TGCGCCAGCAGCCCCGGACAGGTACCCTACGAGCAGTACTTC.

This clone has just a few counts. The CDR3 nucleotides are TGTGCCAGCAGCCAAGATTCTGAGCGACTGTTAGCCAAAAACATTCAGTACTTC. The encoded protein is CASSQDSERLLAKNIQYF. The chain is built from TRBV4-2 and TRBJ2-4; D is unresolved. The germline V and J ends were trimmed by 0 bases and 0 bases, with 15 bases remaining between them. Germline CDR1 and CDR2: LGHNA and YNFKEQ. The CDR3 extends over 18 amino acids.